This TCR beta chain was profiled in a study of T cells after yellow fever vaccination. Across the study: Low-cell-number fractions underwent preparation using SMART-Seq v4 Ultra Low Input. Whole-study findings and limits: One caveat is that FACS-sorted repertoires could contain abundant clonotypes contaminating from the bulk population. Clones that expanded after primary vaccination mostly reappeared after the booster (roughly 96% CD4, around 87% CD8).

5'RACE template switching produced TCR cDNA carrying a universal primer site and UMIs. A single record per CDR3 protein comes from TCRdb applying MiXCR to the 5' RACE reads. The data contain a few hundred thousand distinct CDR3 sequences, roughly 6.1% of them singletons. The CDR3 has 17 amino acids. V gave up 0 bases and J gave up 6 bases, with 18 bases separating them. Germline CDR1 LGHNA, CDR2 YSLEER. This clonotype has a count of ten or more. Its antigen is not identified. The origin of this receptor is a man in his thirties or forties who received the YFV17D yellow fever vaccine. The rearrangement links TRBV4-3 to TRBJ2-1; D is unclear. Sequenced material: PBMCs, taken 5 days after the yellow fever booster vaccination. The CDR3 DNA reads as TGCGCCAGCAGCCAAGAGGTTTTCGGCGTGATTGGCAATGAGCAGTTCTTC. This codes for CASSQEVFGVIGNEQFF.